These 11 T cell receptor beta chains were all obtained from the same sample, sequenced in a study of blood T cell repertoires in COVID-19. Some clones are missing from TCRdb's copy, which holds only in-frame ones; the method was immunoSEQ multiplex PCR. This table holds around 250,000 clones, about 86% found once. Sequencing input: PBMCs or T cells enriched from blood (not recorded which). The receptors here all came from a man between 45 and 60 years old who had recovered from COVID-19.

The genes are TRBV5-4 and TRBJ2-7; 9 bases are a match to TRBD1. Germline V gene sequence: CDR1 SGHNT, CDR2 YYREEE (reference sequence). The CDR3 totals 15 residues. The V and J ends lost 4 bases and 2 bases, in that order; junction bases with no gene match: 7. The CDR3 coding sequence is TGTGCCAGCAGCCCCCCCGGGACAGGGACCTACGAGCAGTACTTC. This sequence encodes CASSPPGTGTYEQYF. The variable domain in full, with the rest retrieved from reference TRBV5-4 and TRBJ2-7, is ETGVTQSPTHLIKTRGQQVTLRCSSQSGHNTVSWYQQALGQGPQFIFQYYREEENGRGNFPPRFSGLQFPNYSSELNVNALELDDSALYLCASSPPGTGTYEQYFGPGTRLTVT.

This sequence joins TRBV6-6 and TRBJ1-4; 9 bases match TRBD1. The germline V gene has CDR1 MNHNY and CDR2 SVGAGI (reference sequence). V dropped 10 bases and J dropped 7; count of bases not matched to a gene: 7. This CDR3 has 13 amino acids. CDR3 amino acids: CANSQGASEKLFF. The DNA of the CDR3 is TGTGCCAACTCACAGGGGGCGAGTGAAAAACTGTTTTTT.

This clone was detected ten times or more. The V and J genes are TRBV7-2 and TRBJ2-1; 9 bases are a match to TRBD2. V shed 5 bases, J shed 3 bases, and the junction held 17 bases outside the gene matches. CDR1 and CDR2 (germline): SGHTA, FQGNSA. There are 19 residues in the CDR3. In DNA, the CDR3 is TGTGCCAGCAGCCATAGGAAAAAGACCCCTAGCGGGGACTACAATGAGCAGTTCTTC. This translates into CASSHRKKTPSGDYNEQFF. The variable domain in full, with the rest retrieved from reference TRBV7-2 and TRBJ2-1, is GAGVSQSPSNKVTEKGKDVELRCDPISGHTALYWYRQSLGQGLEFLIYFQGNSAPDKSGLPSDRFSAERTGGSVSTLTIQRTQQEDSAVYLCASSHRKKTPSGDYNEQFFGPGTRLTVL.

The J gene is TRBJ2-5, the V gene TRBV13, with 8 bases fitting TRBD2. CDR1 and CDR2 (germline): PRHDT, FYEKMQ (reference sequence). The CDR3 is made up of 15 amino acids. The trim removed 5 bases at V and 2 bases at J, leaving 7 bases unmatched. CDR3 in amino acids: CASSTLTGGQETQYF. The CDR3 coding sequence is TGTGCCAGCAGCACCCTCACGGGGGGGCAAGAGACCCAGTACTTC.

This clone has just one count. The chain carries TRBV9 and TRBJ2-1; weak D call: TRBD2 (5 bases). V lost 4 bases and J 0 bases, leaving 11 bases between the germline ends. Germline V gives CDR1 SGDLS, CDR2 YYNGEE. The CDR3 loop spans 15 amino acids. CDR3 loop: CASSQLGRSYNEQFF. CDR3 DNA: TGTGCCAGCAGCCAACTAGGGCGCTCCTACAATGAGCAGTTCTTC.

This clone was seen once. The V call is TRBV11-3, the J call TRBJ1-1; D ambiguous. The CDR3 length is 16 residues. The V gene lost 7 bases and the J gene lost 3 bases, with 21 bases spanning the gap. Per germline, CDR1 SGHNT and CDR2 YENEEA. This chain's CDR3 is CASTRLSEFGDTEAFF. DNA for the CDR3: TGTGCCAGCACCAGACTGTCTGAGTTCGGGGACACTGAAGCTTTCTTT.

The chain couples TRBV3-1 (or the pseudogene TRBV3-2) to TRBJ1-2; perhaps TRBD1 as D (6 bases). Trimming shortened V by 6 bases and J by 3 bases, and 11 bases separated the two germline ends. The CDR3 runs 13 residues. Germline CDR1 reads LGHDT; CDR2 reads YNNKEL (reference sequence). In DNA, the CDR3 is TGTGCCAGCAGTAAAAAGGGGGACTATGGCTACACCTTC. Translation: CASSKKGDYGYTF.

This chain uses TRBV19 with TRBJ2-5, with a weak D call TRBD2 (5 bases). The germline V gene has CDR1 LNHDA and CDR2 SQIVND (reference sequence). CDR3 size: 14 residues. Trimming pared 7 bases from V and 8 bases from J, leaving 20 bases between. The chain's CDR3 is CASKSGGRPGTQYF. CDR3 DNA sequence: TGTGCCAGTAAATCTGGCGGGCGGCCCGGAACCCAGTACTTC.

Here the CDR3 DNA reads TGTGCCAGCTTAAGACTAGCGGGAGGCGAGCAGTACTTC. Its protein product is CASLRLAGGEQYF. J is TRBJ2-7 and V is TRBV18; 13 positions agree with TRBD2. Germline V gene sequence: CDR1 KGHSH, CDR2 LQKENI. V lost 7 bases, J lost 6 bases, and 3 bases stayed unmatched. The CDR3 covers 13 residues.

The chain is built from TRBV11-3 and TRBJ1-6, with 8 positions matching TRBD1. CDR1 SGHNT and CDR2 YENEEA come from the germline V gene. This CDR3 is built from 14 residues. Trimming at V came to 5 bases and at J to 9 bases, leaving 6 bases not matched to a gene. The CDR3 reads CASSHQGAGSPLHF. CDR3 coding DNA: TGTGCCAGCAGCCATCAGGGGGCGGGTTCACCCCTCCACTTT.

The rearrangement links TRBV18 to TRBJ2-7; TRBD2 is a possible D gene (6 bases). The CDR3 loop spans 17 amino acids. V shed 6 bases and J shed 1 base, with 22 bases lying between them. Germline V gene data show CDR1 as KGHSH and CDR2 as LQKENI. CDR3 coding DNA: TGTGCCAGCTCCTCAAGGCCTGGCGGGGCCACGTCCTACGAGCAGTACTTC. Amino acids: CASSSRPGGATSYEQYF.